Reported below is one TCR beta chain. Its antigen is not identified. The data originate from a study of metastatic and nonmetastatic thyroid tumors. Study results and caveats: Within blood and tumor, benign nodules reportedly had significantly lower TCR beta diversity than malignant thyroid tumors did.

Thyroid surgery had not been preceded by any treatment in any patient. CDR3 length: 13 amino acids. V shed 0 bases and J shed 0 bases, with 1 base lying between them. In germline, CDR1 is MNHEY, CDR2 SVGAGI. MiXCR reprocessed the PCR reads for TCRdb. Of 21,000 or so clones listed, approximately 30% are singletons. The V and J genes are TRBV6-5 and TRBJ2-3; no clear D gene. Material: blood. The TCR originated in a female donor with papillary thyroid cancer or a benign thyroid nodule (not recorded which). Some clones in this sample may be carry-over from other donors' samples. CDR3 in DNA: TGTGCCAGCAGTTACTCAAGCACAGATACGCAGTATTTT. This encodes CASSYSSTDTQYF.